This T cell receptor (beta chain) stems from a study of cytomegalovirus exposure and HLA in healthy donors. Use of 60 Vbeta and 13 Jbeta primers characterized the PCR. Produced via immunoSEQ multiplex PCR; TCRdb's table is partial and in-frame only. The sample contains 110,000 or so clones, 69% of which appear only once. The V gene's germline CDR1 is MNHEY and CDR2 SVGAGI. V gave up 3 bases and J gave up 6 bases, with 12 bases separating them. CDR3 length: 14 residues. The genes are TRBV6-5 and TRBJ2-1; TRBD1 is a possible D gene (6 bases). The sequence derives from a man aged 30 to 45 in good health and CMV-seronegative. The sequenced material came from PBMCs. CDR3 coding DNA: TGTGCCAGCAGTTATACAGGGTTGGGCAATGAGCAGTTCTTC. Its translation is CASSYTGLGNEQFF.